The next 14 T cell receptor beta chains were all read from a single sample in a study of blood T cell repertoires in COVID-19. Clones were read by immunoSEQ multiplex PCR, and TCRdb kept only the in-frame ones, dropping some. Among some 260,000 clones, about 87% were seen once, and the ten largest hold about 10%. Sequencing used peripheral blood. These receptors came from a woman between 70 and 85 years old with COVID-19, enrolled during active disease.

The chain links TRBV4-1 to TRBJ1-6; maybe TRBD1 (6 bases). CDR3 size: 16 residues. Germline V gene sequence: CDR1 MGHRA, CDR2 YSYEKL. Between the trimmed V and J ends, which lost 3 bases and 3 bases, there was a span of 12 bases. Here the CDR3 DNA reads TGCGCCAGCAGCCATGCCCCCAGGGGCTATAATTCACCCCTCCACTTT. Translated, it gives CASSHAPRGYNSPLHF.

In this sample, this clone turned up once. For the CDR3, the DNA is TGTGCCAGCAGAACAGGTCGAGGTTGGGGCTACACCTTC. Its translation: CASRTGRGWGYTF. The chain uses TRBV6-5 and TRBJ1-2, with D perhaps TRBD1 (5 bases). Between the trimmed V and J ends, which lost 6 bases and 8 bases, there was a span of 16 bases. The CDR3 totals 13 residues. Germline assignment: CDR1 MNHEY and CDR2 SVGAGI.

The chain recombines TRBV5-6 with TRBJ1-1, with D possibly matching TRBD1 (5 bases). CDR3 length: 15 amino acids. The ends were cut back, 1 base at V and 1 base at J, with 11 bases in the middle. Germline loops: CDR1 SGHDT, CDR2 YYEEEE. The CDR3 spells CASSLTAGRNTEAFF. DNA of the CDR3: TGTGCCAGCAGCTTGACAGCGGGGCGGAACACTGAAGCTTTCTTT.

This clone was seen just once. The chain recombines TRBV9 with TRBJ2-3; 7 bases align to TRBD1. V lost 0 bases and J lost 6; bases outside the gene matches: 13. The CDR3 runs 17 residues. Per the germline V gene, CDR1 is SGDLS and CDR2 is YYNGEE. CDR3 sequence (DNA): TGTGCCAGCAGCGTAGCTACAGGGGCAGGGGCAAGCGATACGCAGTATTTT. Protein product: CASSVATGAGASDTQYF.

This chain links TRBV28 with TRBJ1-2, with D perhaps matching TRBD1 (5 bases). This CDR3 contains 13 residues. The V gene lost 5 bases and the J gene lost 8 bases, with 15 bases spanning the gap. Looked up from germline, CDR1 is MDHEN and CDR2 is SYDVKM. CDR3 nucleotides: TGTGCCAGCAGTCGCTCGGGGGTAGGAGGCTACACCTTC. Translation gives CASSRSGVGGYTF.

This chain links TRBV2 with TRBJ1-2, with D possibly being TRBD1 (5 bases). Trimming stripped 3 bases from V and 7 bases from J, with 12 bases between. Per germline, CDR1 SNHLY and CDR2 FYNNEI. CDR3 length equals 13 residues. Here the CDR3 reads CASSDQGGIGYTF. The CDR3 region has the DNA TGTGCCAGCAGTGACCAGGGAGGGATTGGCTACACCTTC.

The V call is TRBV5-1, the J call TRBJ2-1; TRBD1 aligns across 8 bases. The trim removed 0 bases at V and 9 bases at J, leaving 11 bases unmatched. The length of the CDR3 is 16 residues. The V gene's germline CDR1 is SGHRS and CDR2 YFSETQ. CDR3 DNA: TGCGCCAGCAGCTTGGGTTCCGGACAGGGTGTTAGTGAGCAGTTCTTC. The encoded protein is CASSLGSGQGVSEQFF. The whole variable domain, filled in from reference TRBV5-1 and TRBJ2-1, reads KAGVTQTPRYLIKTRGQQVTLSCSPISGHRSVSWYQQTPGQGLQFLFEYFSETQRNKGNFPGRFSGRQFSNSRSEMNVSTLELGDSALYLCASSLGSGQGVSEQFFGPGTRLTVL.

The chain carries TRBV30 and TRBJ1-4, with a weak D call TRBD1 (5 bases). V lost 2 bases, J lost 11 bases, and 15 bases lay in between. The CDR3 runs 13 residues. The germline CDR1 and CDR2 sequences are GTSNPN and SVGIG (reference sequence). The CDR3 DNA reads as TGTGCCTGGAGTAAAAATCAGGGCGACAAACTGTTTTTT. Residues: CAWSKNQGDKLFF.

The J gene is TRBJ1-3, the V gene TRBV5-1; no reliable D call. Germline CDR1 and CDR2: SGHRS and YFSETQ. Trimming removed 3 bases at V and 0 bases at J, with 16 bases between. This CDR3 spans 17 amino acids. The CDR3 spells CASSYEAPSLSGNTIYF. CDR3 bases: TGCGCCAGCAGCTATGAAGCACCAAGCCTCTCTGGAAACACCATATATTTT.

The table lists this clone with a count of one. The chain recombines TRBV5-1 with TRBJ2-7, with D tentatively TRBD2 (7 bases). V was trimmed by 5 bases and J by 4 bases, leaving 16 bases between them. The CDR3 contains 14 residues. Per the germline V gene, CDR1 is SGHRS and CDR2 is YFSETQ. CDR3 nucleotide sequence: TGCGCCAGCAGACCCTCGGGGGGCCTGTACGAGCAGTACTTC. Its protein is CASRPSGGLYEQYF.

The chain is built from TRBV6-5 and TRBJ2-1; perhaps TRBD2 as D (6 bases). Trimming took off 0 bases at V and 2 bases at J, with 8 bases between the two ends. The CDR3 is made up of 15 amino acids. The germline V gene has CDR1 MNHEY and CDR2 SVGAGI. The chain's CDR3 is CASSYSAGPYNEQFF. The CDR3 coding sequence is TGTGCCAGCAGTTACTCGGCGGGACCCTACAATGAGCAGTTCTTC.

CDR3 in DNA: TGTGCCAGCAGTGAAGGCGGGCCCACAGATACGCAGTATTTT. It is translated as CASSEGGPTDTQYF. V is TRBV2 and J is TRBJ2-3; tentatively, D is TRBD2 (5 bases). Trimming removed 1 base at V and 2 bases at J, with 7 bases between. CDR1 SNHLY and CDR2 FYNNEI come from the germline V gene. The CDR3 extends over 14 amino acids.

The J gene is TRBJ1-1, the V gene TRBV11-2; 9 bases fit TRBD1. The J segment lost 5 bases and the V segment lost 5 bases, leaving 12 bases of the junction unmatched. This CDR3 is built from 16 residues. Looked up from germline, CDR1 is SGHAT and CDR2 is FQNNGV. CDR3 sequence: CASSALTGGYTTEAFF. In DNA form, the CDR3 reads TGTGCCAGCAGCGCCTTAACAGGGGGCTATACGACTGAAGCTTTCTTT.

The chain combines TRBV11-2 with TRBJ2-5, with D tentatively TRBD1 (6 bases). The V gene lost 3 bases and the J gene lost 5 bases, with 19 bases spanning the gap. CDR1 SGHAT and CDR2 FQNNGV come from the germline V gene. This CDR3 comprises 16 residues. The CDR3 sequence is CASSFDIGGSGETQYF. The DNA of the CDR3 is TGTGCCAGCAGCTTCGATATAGGGGGTTCTGGGGAGACCCAGTACTTC.